The T cell receptor (beta chain) described here comes from a study of blood T cell repertoires in COVID-19. The wider study: Collection of acute and convalescent COVID-19 samples took place in the United States, Italy and Spain. PBMCs, B-cell-depleted T cells, or T cells were the source of the cDNA or gDNA that made up the material.

V dropped 0 bases and J dropped 3; count of bases not matched to a gene: 5. Germline V gives CDR1 MNHEY, CDR2 SMNVEV (reference sequence). The CDR3 is made up of 15 amino acids. Original processing notes: Scientists estimated how many nucleated cells there were by amplifying reference gene primers. TCRdb keeps only in-frame clones here, not all; method: immunoSEQ multiplex PCR. That table gives V, J and clone size, and the DNA gave D and trimming. This table has roughly 91,000 clones, 80% to 85% appearing once. This clonotype was sampled from a man between 65 and 79 years old with active or convalescent COVID-19. This sequence joins TRBV27 and TRBJ2-7; 7 bases map to TRBD2. Sequenced input: peripheral blood. This chain's CDR3 is CASSLSGGGGYEQYF. In DNA form, the CDR3 reads TGTGCCAGCAGTTTATCGGGCGGCGGGGGCTACGAGCAGTACTTC.